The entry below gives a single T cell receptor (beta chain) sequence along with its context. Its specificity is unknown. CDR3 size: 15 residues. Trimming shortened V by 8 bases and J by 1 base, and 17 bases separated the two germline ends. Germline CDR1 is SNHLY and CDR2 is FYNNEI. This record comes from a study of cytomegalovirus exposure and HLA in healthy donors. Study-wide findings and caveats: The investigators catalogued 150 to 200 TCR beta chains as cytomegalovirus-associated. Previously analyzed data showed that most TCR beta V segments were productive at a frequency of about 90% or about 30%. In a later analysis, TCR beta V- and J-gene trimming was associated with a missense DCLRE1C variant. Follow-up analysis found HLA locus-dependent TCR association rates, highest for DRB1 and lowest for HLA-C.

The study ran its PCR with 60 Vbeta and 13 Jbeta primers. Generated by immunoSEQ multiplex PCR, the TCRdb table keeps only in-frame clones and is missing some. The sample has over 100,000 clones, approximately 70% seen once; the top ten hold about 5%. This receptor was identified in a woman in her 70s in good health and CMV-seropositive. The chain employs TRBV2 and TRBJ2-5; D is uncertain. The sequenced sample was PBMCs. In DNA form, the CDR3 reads TGTGCCAGCCCTCGCCTTGATGGGCGCCAAGAGACCCAGTACTTC. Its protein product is CASPRLDGRQETQYF.